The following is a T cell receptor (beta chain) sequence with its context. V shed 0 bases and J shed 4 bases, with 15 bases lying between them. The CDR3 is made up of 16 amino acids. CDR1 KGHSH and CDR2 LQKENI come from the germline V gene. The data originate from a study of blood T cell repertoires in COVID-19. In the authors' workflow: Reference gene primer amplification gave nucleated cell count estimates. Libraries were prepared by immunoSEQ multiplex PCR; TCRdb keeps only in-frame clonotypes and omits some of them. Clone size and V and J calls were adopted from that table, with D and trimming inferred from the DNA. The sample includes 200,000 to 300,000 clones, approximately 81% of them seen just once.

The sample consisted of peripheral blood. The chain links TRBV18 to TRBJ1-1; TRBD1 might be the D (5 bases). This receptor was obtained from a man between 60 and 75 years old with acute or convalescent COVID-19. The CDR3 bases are TGTGCCAGCTCACCACCGAACGCAGGGAAGGGCACTGAAGCTTTCTTT. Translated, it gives CASSPPNAGKGTEAFF.